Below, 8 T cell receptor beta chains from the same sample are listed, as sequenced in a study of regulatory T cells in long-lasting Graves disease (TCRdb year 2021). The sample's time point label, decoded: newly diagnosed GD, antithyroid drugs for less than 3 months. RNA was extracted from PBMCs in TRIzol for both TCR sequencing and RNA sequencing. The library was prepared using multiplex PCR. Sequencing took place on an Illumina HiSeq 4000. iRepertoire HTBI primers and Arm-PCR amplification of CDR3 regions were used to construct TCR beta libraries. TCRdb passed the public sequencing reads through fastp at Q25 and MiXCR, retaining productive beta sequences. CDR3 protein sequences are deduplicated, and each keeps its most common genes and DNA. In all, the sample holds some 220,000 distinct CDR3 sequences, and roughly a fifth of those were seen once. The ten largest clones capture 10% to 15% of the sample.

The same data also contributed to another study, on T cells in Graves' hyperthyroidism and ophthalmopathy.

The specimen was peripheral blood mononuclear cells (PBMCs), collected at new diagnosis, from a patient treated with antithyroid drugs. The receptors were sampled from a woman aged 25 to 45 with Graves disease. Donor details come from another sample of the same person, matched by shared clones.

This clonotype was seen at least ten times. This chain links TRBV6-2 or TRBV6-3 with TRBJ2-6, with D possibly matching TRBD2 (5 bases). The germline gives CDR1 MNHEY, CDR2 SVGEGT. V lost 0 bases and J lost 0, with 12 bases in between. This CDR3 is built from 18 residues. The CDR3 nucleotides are TGTGCCAGCAGTTACTCGAGAGGGTCCGTCTCTGGGGCCAACGTCCTGACTTTC. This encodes CASSYSRGSVSGANVLTF.

CDR3 DNA sequence: TGTGCCACCAGTGATCCGGCGGGGGGGATGAGAGATACGCAGTATTTT. Its protein product is CATSDPAGGMRDTQYF. V gene TRBV24-1 combines with J gene TRBJ2-3; 9 bases line up with TRBD2. This CDR3 region has 16 residues. J was trimmed by 5 bases and V by 3 bases; bases with no gene match: 8. From germline, CDR1 is KGHDR and CDR2 SFDVKD.

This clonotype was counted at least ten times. As DNA, the CDR3 is TGCAGTGCTAGTCCGGCCGCGGGTCAGCCCCAGCATTTT. Translated: CSASPAAGQPQHF. The chain has TRBV20-1 and TRBJ1-5; the D is unclear. Germline CDR1 reads DFQATT; CDR2 reads SNEGSKA (reference sequence). The CDR3 totals 13 residues. V gave up 3 bases and J gave up 6 bases, with 12 bases separating them.

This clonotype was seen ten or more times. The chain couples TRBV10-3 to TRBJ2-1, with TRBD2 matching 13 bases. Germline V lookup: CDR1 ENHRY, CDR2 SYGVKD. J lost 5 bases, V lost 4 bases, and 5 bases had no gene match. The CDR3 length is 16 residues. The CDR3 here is CAISGGTSGINNEQFF. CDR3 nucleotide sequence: TGTGCCATCAGTGGTGGGACTAGCGGGATCAACAATGAGCAGTTCTTC.

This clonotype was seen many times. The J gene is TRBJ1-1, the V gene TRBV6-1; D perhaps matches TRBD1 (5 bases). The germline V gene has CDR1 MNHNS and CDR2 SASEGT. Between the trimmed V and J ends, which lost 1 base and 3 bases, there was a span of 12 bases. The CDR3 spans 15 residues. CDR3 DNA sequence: TGTGCCAGCAGTGAAGTCCAGGGACCTGACACTGAAGCTTTCTTT. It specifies CASSEVQGPDTEAFF.

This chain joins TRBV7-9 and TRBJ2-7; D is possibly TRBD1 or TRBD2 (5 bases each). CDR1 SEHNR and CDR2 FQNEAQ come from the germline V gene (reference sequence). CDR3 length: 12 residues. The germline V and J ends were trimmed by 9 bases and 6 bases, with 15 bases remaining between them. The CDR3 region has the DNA TGTGCCAGTTCTCCGTTGGGGGTCGAGCAGTACTTC. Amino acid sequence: CASSPLGVEQYF.

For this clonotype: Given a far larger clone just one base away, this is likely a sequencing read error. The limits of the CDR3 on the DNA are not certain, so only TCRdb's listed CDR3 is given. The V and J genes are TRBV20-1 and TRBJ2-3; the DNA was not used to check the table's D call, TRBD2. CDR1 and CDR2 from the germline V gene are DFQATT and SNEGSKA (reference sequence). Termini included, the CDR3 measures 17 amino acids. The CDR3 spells CSARGGWVAGGSYEQCF.

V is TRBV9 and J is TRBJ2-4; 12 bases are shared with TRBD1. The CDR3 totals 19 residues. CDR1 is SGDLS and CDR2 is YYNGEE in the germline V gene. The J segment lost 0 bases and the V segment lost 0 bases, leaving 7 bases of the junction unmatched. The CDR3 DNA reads TGTGCCAGCAGCGTAGGGGGGACAGGGGGCGTGGGAGCCAAAAACATTCAGTACTTC. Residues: CASSVGGTGGVGAKNIQYF.